A single sample is the source of the 28 T cell receptor beta chains below, sequenced in a study of blood T cell repertoires in COVID-19. TCRdb keeps only in-frame clones here, not all; method: immunoSEQ multiplex PCR. Of more than 140,000 clones in the sample, approximately 80% are singletons; the top ten hold about 7%. The sequenced material came from peripheral blood. These receptors all stem from a woman in her forties or fifties in a cohort sampled during active or convalescent COVID-19.

V gene TRBV7-9 combines with J gene TRBJ2-1; TRBD1 matches 7 bases. Germline lookup yields CDR1 SEHNR and CDR2 FQNEAQ (reference sequence). This CDR3 has 16 amino acids. J gave up 4 bases and V 5 bases, and 11 bases lay outside the gene matches. The CDR3 bases are TGTGCCAGCAGCCCCCAGGGGGTGTCGGTGTACAATGAGCAGTTCTTC. Its protein product is CASSPQGVSVYNEQFF.

The V gene is TRBV2, the J gene TRBJ2-5; 10 bases map to TRBD2. Germline assignment: CDR1 SNHLY and CDR2 FYNNEI. The CDR3 covers 17 residues. Germline trimming cut 3 bases from V and 3 bases from J; bases unmatched to any gene: 10. The CDR3 DNA reads TGTGCCAGCAGTGAGGCGAGAGCGGGGGGGCCAAAAGAGACCCAGTACTTC. Translated, it gives CASSEARAGGPKETQYF.

The chain uses TRBV19 and TRBJ1-4, with 9 bases lining up with TRBD1. V shed 5 bases, J shed 0 bases, and the junction held 7 bases outside the gene matches. This CDR3 is 17 amino acids long. Germline loops: CDR1 LNHDA, CDR2 SQIVND (reference sequence). CDR3 nucleotide sequence: TGTGCCAGTAGTGCGGACAGGGGAATTGCAACTAATGAAAAACTGTTTTTT. It yields the protein CASSADRGIATNEKLFF.

This clone is a singleton in its sample. This chain uses TRBV3-1 (or the pseudogene TRBV3-2) with TRBJ1-4, with 9 bases identical to TRBD1. V lost 6 bases, J lost 5 bases, and 4 bases stayed unmatched. The CDR3 extends over 14 amino acids. Germline CDR1 reads LGHDT; CDR2 reads YNNKEL (reference sequence). This CDR3 is CASRLDRGNEKLFF. CDR3 nucleotide sequence: TGTGCCAGCAGACTGGACAGGGGAAATGAAAAACTGTTTTTT.

The gene calls are TRBV7-8 and TRBJ2-2, with D tentatively TRBD1 (6 bases). CDR3 size: 15 residues. Trimming removed 5 bases from V and 10 bases from J, with 20 bases in between. CDR1 is SGHVS and CDR2 is FQNEAQ in the germline V gene. The CDR3 region has the DNA TGTGCCAGCAGCCCGAGGGACATCACGGTCTCGGAGCTGTTTTTT. It translates to CASSPRDITVSELFF.

The chain employs TRBV30 and TRBJ1-1; no reliable D call. The CDR3 has 15 amino acids. From germline, CDR1 is GTSNPN and CDR2 SVGIG (reference sequence). Trimming stripped 4 bases from V and 4 bases from J, with 19 bases between. CDR3 bases: TGTGCCTGGAACCCCCCTTATTTCGGTGGCACTGAAGCTTTCTTT. Protein product: CAWNPPYFGGTEAFF.

This sequence joins TRBV5-6 and TRBJ2-1; D perhaps matches TRBD2 (6 bases). Germline assignment: CDR1 SGHDT and CDR2 YYEEEE. There are 16 residues in the CDR3. The ends were cut back, 0 bases at V and 0 bases at J, with 10 bases in the middle. CDR3 loop: CASSLEGLFSYNEQFF. CDR3 nucleotide sequence: TGTGCCAGCAGCTTGGAGGGACTTTTCTCCTACAATGAGCAGTTCTTC.

The rearrangement uses TRBV19 and TRBJ2-1; D possibly corresponds to TRBD1 (6 bases). Deletions cut 3 bases from V and 3 bases from J, with 15 bases between. The CDR3 loop spans 16 amino acids. The germline gives CDR1 LNHDA, CDR2 SQIVND (reference sequence). Here the CDR3 DNA reads TGTGCCAGTAGTATTTCAGTGGGGGCCATCTACAATGAGCAGTTCTTC. Amino acid sequence: CASSISVGAIYNEQFF. Full variable domain (remainder filled in from reference TRBV19 and TRBJ2-1): DGGITQSPKYLFRKEGQNVTLSCEQNLNHDAMYWYRQDPGQGLRLIYYSQIVNDFQKGDIAEGYSVSREKKESFPLTVTSAQKNPTAFYLCASSISVGAIYNEQFFGPGTRLTVL.

The chain couples TRBV5-1 to TRBJ1-2, with 8 bases fitting TRBD1. Germline CDR1 SGHRS, CDR2 YFSETQ. The CDR3 has 16 residues. V lost 5 bases and J lost 0; bases outside the gene matches: 9. The CDR3 spells CASRNVDRVTNYGYTF. Here the CDR3 DNA reads TGCGCCAGCAGAAATGTGGACAGGGTGACTAACTATGGCTACACCTTC.

DNA for the CDR3: TGCGCCAGCAGCTTGGACGGGGGGGCCCAAGAGACCCAGTACTTC. It translates to CASSLDGGAQETQYF. The chain joins TRBV5-1 to TRBJ2-5, with 8 nucleotides matching TRBD2. CDR3 size: 15 residues. The V and J ends lost 0 bases and 1 base, in that order; junction bases with no gene match: 2. Germline CDR1 reads SGHRS; CDR2 reads YFSETQ.

The V and J genes are TRBV6-5 and TRBJ1-4; TRBD1 matches 10 bases. Germline values: CDR1 MNHEY, CDR2 SVGAGI. The CDR3 has 14 amino acids. The V and J ends lost 6 bases and 7 bases, in that order; junction bases with no gene match: 5. The CDR3 reads CASRRQGAGEKLFF. The CDR3 DNA reads as TGTGCCAGCAGACGACAGGGGGCGGGTGAAAAACTGTTTTTT.

This clone was seen once. The CDR3 DNA is TGTGCCAGCAGCCAGACAAATTCACCCCTCCACTTT. Its protein is CASSQTNSPLHF. The V call is TRBV14, the J call TRBJ1-6; no reliable D call. Trimming removed 3 bases at V and 7 bases at J, with 4 bases between. Looked up from germline, CDR1 is SGHDN and CDR2 is FVKESK. The CDR3 has 12 residues.

The V call is TRBV27, the J call TRBJ1-1, with a possible D match to TRBD1 (5 bases). Germline V CDR1 and CDR2: MNHEY, SMNVEV (reference sequence). The length of the CDR3 is 15 residues. Between the trimmed V and J ends, which lost 7 bases and 5 bases, there was a span of 20 bases. CDR3 protein: CASTQGGGRETEAFF. The CDR3 nucleotides read TGTGCCAGCACCCAGGGTGGAGGGCGGGAAACTGAAGCTTTCTTT.

V usage is TRBV19 and J usage is TRBJ2-2; possible D gene TRBD2, 5 bases. CDR3 length: 12 amino acids. Between the trimmed V and J ends, which lost 5 bases and 6 bases, there was a span of 7 bases. CDR1 is LNHDA and CDR2 is SQIVND in the germline V gene (reference sequence). The CDR3 DNA follows: TGTGCCAGTAGTTTTAGCGCCGGGGAGCTGTTTTTT. Translated, it gives CASSFSAGELFF.

The gene calls are TRBV30 and TRBJ1-2; no clear D gene. This CDR3 is 12 amino acids long. The V end was cut by 3 bases, the J end by 4 bases, with 9 bases between. CDR1 GTSNPN and CDR2 SVGIG come from the germline V gene (reference sequence). This CDR3 reads CAWRRLTYGYTF. The DNA for the CDR3 is TGTGCCTGGAGGCGACTGACCTATGGCTACACCTTC.

This sequence joins TRBV19 and TRBJ1-3; D remains unclear. CDR1 and CDR2 (germline): LNHDA, SQIVND (reference sequence). The CDR3 is 17 amino acids. V dropped 0 bases and J dropped 2 bases, with 14 bases sitting between them. The CDR3 bases are TGTGCCAGTAGTATAGAGCCCCCCGGGGTCCCTGGAAACACCATATATTTT. It is translated as CASSIEPPGVPGNTIYF. Full variable domain (outside the CDR3, taken from reference TRBV19 and TRBJ1-3): DGGITQSPKYLFRKEGQNVTLSCEQNLNHDAMYWYRQDPGQGLRLIYYSQIVNDFQKGDIAEGYSVSREKKESFPLTVTSAQKNPTAFYLCASSIEPPGVPGNTIYFGEGSWLTVV.

The chain is built from TRBV5-1 and TRBJ1-3, with D unresolved. V was pared by 6 bases and J by 0 bases, with 10 bases between. Germline V gene lookup returns CDR1 SGHRS and CDR2 YFSETQ. The CDR3 consists of 14 residues. The CDR3 DNA is TGCGCCAGCACTCAGGATTTCTCTGGAAACACCATATATTTT. Its protein is CASTQDFSGNTIYF.

This chain joins TRBV7-9 and TRBJ1-1; tentative D call: TRBD1 (5 bases). V was pared by 2 bases and J by 4 bases, with 11 bases between. The germline V gene has CDR1 SEHNR and CDR2 FQNEAQ (reference sequence). CDR3 length: 14 amino acids. DNA for the CDR3: TGTGCCAGCAGCTTACGGTCCGGGGGCACTGAAGCTTTCTTT. Its protein is CASSLRSGGTEAFF. Variable domain in full (rest from reference TRBV7-9 and TRBJ1-1): DTGVSQNPRHKITKRGQNVTFRCDPISEHNRLYWYRQTLGQGPEFLTYFQNEAQLEKSRLLSDRFSAERPKGSFSTLEIQRTEQGDSAMYLCASSLRSGGTEAFFGQGTRLTVV.

The chain links TRBV6-5 to TRBJ2-1; 7 nucleotides match TRBD2. Trimming at V came to 7 bases and at J to 0 bases, leaving 6 bases not matched to a gene. Germline assignment: CDR1 MNHEY and CDR2 SVGAGI. The CDR3 loop spans 15 amino acids. The CDR3 loop reads CASNLAVSSYNEQFF. In DNA, the CDR3 is TGTGCCAGCAACCTAGCGGTTAGCTCCTACAATGAGCAGTTCTTC.

The chain employs TRBV19 and TRBJ2-5; possibly TRBD1 for D (5 bases). CDR1 and CDR2 (germline): LNHDA, SQIVND (reference sequence). The germline V and J ends were trimmed by 5 bases and 4 bases, with 17 bases remaining between them. This CDR3 comprises 15 residues. The CDR3 DNA reads as TGTGCCAGTAGTTCTCAGTCAGGGTTTGTAGAGACCCAGTACTTC. Translating it yields CASSSQSGFVETQYF.

The CDR3 DNA follows: TGTGCCATCAGTGAAACAGGCAACTATGGCTACACCTTC. Protein: CAISETGNYGYTF. The gene calls are TRBV10-3 and TRBJ1-2; D is possibly TRBD1 (5 bases). CDR1 and CDR2 (germline): ENHRY, SYGVKD. The CDR3 extends over 13 amino acids. Trimming removed 3 bases at V and 2 bases at J, with 7 bases between.

This chain links TRBV29-1 with TRBJ1-2, with 10 bases matching TRBD1. The CDR3 runs to 13 residues. Germline CDR1 and CDR2: SQVTM and ANQGSEA. Trimming at V came to 7 bases and at J to 8 bases, leaving 10 bases not matched to a gene. The CDR3 nucleotides are TGCAGCGCGGTGGGACAGGGGATGTGGGGCTACACCTTC. Translating gives CSAVGQGMWGYTF.

For this clone: Its ends do not fully match the called genes, so a read error is possible. The genes are TRBV27 and TRBJ2-5; 10 bases map to TRBD2. The CDR3 spans 15 residues. From germline, CDR1 is MNHEY and CDR2 SMNVEV (reference sequence). The CDR3 sequence is CASSPIAGGQKTQYF. DNA for the CDR3: TGTGCCAGCAGCCCGATAGCGGGGGGCCAAAAGACCCAGTACTTC.

The chain combines TRBV7-3 with TRBJ2-7, with a possible D match to TRBD2 (5 bases). Between the trimmed V and J ends, which lost 5 bases and 0 bases, there was a span of 14 bases. CDR3 size: 15 residues. Per germline, CDR1 SGHTA and CDR2 FQGTGA. CDR3 amino acids: CASSPPSGSSYEQYF. Here the CDR3 DNA reads TGTGCCAGCAGCCCGCCCAGCGGTAGCTCCTACGAGCAGTACTTC.

V usage is TRBV27 and J usage is TRBJ2-7, with a tentative D call TRBD2 (7 bases). V shed 3 bases and J shed 5 bases, with 14 bases lying between them. Germline V gene data show CDR1 as MNHEY and CDR2 as SMNVEV (reference sequence). CDR3 length: 14 amino acids. The CDR3 nucleotides are TGTGCCAGCAGTTTGAGGGGGGGTATGAACGAGCAGTACTTC. Amino acids: CASSLRGGMNEQYF.

This rearrangement joins TRBV4-1 to TRBJ2-1, with TRBD1 as a possible D gene (6 bases). Trimming left V 1 base short and J 7 bases short, with 23 bases between. CDR3 size: 18 residues. Germline CDR1 is MGHRA and CDR2 is YSYEKL. CDR3 nucleotide sequence: TGCGCCAGCAGCCAAGGGGTGATAGGGGGTTTTACGAGGAATGAGCAGTTCTTC. Protein product: CASSQGVIGGFTRNEQFF.

This clone has a handful of counts. This chain links TRBV7-8 with TRBJ1-2, with a tentative D call TRBD1 (6 bases). CDR1 is SGHVS, CDR2 FQNEAQ, per germline. The length of the CDR3 is 16 residues. V dropped 4 bases and J dropped 3 bases, with 18 bases sitting between them. The CDR3 loop is CASSSKHRDTDYGYTF. CDR3 DNA: TGTGCCAGCAGCTCAAAACACAGGGACACCGACTATGGCTACACCTTC.

The V call is TRBV19, the J call TRBJ2-7; D gene ambiguous. Germline-derived CDR1 and CDR2 are LNHDA and SQIVND (reference sequence). The CDR3 is 12 amino acids. V lost 4 bases and J 0 bases, leaving 4 bases between the germline ends. CDR3 sequence: CASSKSSYEQYF. The CDR3 DNA reads as TGTGCCAGTAGTAAGAGCTCCTACGAGCAGTACTTC.